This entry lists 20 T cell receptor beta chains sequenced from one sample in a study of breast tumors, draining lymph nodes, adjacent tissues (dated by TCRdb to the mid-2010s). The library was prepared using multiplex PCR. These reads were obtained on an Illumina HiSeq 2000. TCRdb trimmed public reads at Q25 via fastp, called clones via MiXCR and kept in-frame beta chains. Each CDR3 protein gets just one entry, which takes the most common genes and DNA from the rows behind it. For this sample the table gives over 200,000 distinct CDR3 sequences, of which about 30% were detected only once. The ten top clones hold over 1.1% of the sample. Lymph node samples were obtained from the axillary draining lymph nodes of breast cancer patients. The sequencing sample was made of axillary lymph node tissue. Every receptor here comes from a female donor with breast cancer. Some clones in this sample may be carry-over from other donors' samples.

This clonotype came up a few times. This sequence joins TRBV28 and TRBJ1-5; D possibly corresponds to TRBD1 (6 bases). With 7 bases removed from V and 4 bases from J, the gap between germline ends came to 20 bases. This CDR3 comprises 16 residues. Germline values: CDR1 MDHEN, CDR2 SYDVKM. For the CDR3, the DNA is TGTGCCAGCACCTTGGGGGCAGGGGTACCGAATCAGCCCCAGCATTTT. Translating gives CASTLGAGVPNQPQHF.

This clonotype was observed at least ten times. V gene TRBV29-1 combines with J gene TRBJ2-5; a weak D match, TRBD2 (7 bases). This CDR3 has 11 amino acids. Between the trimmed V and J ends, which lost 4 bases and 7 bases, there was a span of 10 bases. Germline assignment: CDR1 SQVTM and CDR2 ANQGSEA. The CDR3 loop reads CSVAGGGTQYF. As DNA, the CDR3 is TGCAGCGTTGCGGGGGGCGGGACCCAGTACTTC. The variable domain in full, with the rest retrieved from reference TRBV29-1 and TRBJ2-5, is SAVISQKPSRDICQRGTSLTIQCQVDSQVTMMFWYRQQPGQSLTLIATANQGSEATYESGFVIDKFPISRPNLTFSTLTVSNMSPEDSSIYLCSVAGGGTQYFGPGTRLLVL.

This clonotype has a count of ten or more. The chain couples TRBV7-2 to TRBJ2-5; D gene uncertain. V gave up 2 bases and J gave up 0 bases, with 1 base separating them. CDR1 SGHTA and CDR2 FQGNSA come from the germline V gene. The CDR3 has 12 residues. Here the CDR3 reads CASSLYQETQYF. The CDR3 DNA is TGTGCCAGCAGCTTATACCAAGAGACCCAGTACTTC.

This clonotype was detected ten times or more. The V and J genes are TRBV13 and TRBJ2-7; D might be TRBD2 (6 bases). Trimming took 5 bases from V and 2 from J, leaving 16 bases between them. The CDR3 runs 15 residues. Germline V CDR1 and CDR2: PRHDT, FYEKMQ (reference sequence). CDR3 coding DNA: TGTGCCAGCAGCCCCTCCCTGGAGGGAACCTACGAGCAGTACTTC. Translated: CASSPSLEGTYEQYF. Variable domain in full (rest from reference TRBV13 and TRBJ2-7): AAGVIQSPRHLIKEKRETATLKCYPIPRHDTVYWYQQGPGQDPQFLISFYEKMQSDKGSIPDRFSAQQFSDYHSELNMSSLELGDSALYFCASSPSLEGTYEQYFGPGTRLTVT.

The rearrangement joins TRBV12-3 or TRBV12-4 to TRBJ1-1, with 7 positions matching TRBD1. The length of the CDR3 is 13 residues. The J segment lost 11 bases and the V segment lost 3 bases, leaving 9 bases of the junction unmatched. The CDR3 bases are TGTGCCAGCAGTTTTATGGAGAGGGGGCACGCTTTCTTT. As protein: CASSFMERGHAFF.

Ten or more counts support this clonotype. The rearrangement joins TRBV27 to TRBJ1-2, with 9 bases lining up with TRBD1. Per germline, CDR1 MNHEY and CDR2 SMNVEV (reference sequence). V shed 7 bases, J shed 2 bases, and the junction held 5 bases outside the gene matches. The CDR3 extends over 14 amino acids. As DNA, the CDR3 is TGTGCCAGCAAACGGGACAGGGCGAACTATGGCTACACCTTC. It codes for CASKRDRANYGYTF.

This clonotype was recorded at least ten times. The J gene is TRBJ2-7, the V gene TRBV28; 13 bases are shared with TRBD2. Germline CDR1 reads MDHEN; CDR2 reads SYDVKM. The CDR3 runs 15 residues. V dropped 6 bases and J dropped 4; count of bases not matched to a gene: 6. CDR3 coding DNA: TGTGCCAGCAGAAGGACTAGCGGGAGAGTTTACGAGCAGTACTTC. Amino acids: CASRRTSGRVYEQYF.

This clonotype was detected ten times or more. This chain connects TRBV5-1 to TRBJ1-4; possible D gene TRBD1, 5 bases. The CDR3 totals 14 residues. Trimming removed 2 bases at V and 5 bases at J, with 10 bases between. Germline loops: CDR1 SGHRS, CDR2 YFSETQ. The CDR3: CASSFTGRNEKLFF. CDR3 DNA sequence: TGCGCCAGCAGCTTTACGGGGCGGAATGAAAAACTGTTTTTT.

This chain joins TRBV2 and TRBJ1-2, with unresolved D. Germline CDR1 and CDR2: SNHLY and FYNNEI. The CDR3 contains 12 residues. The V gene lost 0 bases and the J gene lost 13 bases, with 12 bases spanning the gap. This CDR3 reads CASSEAGILGTF. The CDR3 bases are TGTGCCAGCAGTGAAGCAGGGATCCTCGGCACCTTC.

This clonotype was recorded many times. The DNA of the CDR3 is TGTGCCAGCAGCTTATTAGACAGTAGCACAGATACGCAGTATTTT. Its translation: CASSLLDSSTDTQYF. The gene calls are TRBV5-6 and TRBJ2-3, with D possibly matching TRBD1 (5 bases). Germline V gene data show CDR1 as SGHDT and CDR2 as YYEEEE. V was pared by 2 bases and J by 0 bases, with 10 bases between. This CDR3 contains 15 residues.

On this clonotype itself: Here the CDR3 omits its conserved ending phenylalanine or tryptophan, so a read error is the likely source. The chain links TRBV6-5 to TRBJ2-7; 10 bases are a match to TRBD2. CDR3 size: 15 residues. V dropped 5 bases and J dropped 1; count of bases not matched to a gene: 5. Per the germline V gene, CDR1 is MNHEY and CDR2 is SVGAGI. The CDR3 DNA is TGTGCCAGCAGTAAAGGACTAGCGGCATCCTACGAGCAGTACCTC. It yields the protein CASSKGLAASYEQYL.

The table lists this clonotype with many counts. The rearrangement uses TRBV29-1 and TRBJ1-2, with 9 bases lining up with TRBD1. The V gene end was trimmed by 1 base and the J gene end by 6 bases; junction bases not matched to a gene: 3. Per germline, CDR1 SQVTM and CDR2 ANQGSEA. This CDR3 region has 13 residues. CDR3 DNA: TGCAGCGTTGAAGTGACAGGGGGAGATGGCTACACCTTC. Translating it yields CSVEVTGGDGYTF. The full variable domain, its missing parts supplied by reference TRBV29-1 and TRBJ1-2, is SAVISQKPSRDICQRGTSLTIQCQVDSQVTMMFWYRQQPGQSLTLIATANQGSEATYESGFVIDKFPISRPNLTFSTLTVSNMSPEDSSIYLCSVEVTGGDGYTFGSGTRLTVV.

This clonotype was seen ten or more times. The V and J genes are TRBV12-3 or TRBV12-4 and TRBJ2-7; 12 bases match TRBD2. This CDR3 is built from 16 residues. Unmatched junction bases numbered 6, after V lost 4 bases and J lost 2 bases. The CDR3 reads CASSSRTSGTPYEQYF. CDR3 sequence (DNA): TGTGCCAGCAGTTCGCGGACTAGCGGGACACCCTACGAGCAGTACTTC.

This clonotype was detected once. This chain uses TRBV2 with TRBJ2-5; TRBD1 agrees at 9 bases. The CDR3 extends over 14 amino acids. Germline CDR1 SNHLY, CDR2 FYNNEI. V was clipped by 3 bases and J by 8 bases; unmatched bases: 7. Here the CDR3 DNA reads TGTGCCAGCAGTGATCAGGGACAGGGAGGCACCCAGTACTTC. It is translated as CASSDQGQGGTQYF.

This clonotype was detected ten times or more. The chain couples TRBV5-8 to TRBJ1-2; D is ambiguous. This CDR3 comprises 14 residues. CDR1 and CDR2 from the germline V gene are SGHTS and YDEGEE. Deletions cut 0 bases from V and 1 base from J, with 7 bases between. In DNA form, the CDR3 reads TGTGCCAGCAGCTTGGACAGAATTAACTATGGCTACACCTTC. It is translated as CASSLDRINYGYTF.

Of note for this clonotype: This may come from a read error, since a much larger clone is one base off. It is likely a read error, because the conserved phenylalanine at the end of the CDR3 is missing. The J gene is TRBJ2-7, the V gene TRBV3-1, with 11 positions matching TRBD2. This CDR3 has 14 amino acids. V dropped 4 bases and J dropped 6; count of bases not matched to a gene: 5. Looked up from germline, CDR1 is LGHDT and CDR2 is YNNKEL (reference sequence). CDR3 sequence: CASSPTSGSSEQYL. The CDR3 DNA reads TGTGCCAGCAGCCCAACTAGCGGGAGCTCCGAGCAGTACCTC.

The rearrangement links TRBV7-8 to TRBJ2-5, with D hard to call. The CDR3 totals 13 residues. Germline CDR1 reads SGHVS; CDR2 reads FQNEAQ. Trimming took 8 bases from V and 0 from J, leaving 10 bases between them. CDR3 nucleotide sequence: TGTGCCAGCTTGGGTGGAAACCAAGAGACCCAGTACTTC. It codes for CASLGGNQETQYF.

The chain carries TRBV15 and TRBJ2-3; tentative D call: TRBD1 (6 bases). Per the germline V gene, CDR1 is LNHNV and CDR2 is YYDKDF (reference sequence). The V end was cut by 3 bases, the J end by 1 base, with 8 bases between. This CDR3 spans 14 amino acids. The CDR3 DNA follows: TGTGCCACCAGCAGCAGACAGGGCACAGATACGCAGTATTTT. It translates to CATSSRQGTDTQYF.

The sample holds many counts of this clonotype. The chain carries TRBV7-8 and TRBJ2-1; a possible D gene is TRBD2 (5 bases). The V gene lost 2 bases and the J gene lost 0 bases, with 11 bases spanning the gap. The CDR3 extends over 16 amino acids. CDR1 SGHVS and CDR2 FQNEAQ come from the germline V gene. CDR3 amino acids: CASSLSGRSSYNEQFF. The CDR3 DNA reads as TGTGCCAGCAGCTTAAGCGGAAGGAGCTCCTACAATGAGCAGTTCTTC.

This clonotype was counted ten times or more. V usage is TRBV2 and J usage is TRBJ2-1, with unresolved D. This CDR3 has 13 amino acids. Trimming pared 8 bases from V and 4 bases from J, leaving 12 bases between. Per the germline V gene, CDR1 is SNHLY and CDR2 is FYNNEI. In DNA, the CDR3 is TGTGCCAGCTTCTTAGGAGCGTACAATGAGCAGTTCTTC. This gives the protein CASFLGAYNEQFF.